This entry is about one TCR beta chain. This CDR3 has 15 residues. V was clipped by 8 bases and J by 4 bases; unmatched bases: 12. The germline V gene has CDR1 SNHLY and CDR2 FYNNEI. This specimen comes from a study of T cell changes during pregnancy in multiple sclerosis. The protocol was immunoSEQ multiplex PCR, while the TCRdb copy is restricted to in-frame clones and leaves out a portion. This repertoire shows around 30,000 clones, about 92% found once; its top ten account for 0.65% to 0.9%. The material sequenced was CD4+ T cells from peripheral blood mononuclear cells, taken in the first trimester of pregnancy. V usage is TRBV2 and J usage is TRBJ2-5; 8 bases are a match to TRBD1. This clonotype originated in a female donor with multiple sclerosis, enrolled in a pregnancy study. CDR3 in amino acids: CASRGSSQGGETQYF. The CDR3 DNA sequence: TGTGCCAGCCGCGGTTCTTCACAGGGGGGAGAGACCCAGTACTTC.